This record covers a single T cell receptor beta chain. CDR1 and CDR2 (germline): MDHEN, SYDVKM. V shed 3 bases and J 3 bases; nucleotides not matched to a gene: 3. The CDR3 loop spans 15 amino acids. This record belongs to a study of blood T cell repertoires in COVID-19. Whole-study context: There were acute and convalescent COVID-19 samples, and they came from the United States, Italy and Spain. T cells, B-cell-depleted T cells, or PBMCs supplied cDNA or gDNA.

Original processing notes: By means of reference gene primer amplification, nucleated cell counts were estimated. Assay: immunoSEQ multiplex PCR; the TCRdb copy retains only in-frame clones and omits some. V and J calls and clone size are those listed in that table; D and trimming were worked out from the DNA. The sample lists under 200,000 clones, 86% seen once, with less than 3.5% in the top ten. The chain links TRBV28 to TRBJ1-5, with 9 positions matching TRBD1. This TCR was recovered from a man aged 70-80 years with acute or convalescent COVID-19. Sequenced input: peripheral blood. The CDR3 bases are TGTGCCAGCAGTTTTTGGGACAGGGACAATCAGCCCCAGCATTTT. Translation gives CASSFWDRDNQPQHF. The full variable domain, in which reference TRBV28 and TRBJ1-5 provide the parts outside the CDR3, is DVKVTQSSRYLVKRTGEKVFLECVQDMDHENMFWYRQDPGLGLRLIYFSYDVKMKEKGDIPEGYSVSREKKERFSLILESASTNQTSMYLCASSFWDRDNQPQHFGDGTRLSIL.